This passage covers 9 T cell receptor beta chains from one sample sequenced in a study of T-cell memory formation after mild COVID-19 (dated by TCRdb to the early 2020s). Receptor amplification or capture employed 5' RACE. The sequencing machine was an Illumina NovaSeq 6000. Clones were called with MiXCR by TCRdb after fastp trimmed the public reads at Q25, and only in-frame beta chains were retained. Rows with a matching CDR3 protein are joined into one entry that keeps the most common DNA and genes. The sample profile shows approximately 500,000 distinct CDR3 sequences; around 25% of them were found once. The top ten clonotypes cover 12% of the sample. Sequenced: PBMCs or a T cell subset sorted from them (not recorded which). These receptor sequences come from an adult woman who had mild COVID-19 (a few samples of this study predate the infection). The sample titles of this study are shuffled in the database, so cell type and time point are left out; the donor was told from shared clones.

There are a few counts of this clonotype. The chain recombines TRBV7-2 with TRBJ2-7, with 10 positions matching TRBD2. The length of the CDR3 is 17 residues. Germline V gene lookup returns CDR1 SGHTA and CDR2 FQGNSA. V was pared by 1 base and J by 6 bases, with 12 bases of the junction left unmatched. The CDR3 region is CASSLVPTSGAPGEQYF. Here the CDR3 DNA reads TGTGCCAGCAGCTTAGTTCCTACTAGCGGGGCCCCTGGCGAGCAGTACTTC.

This clonotype was seen more than once but under ten times. The rearrangement links TRBV10-3 to TRBJ2-3; D gene ambiguous. Deletions cut 5 bases from V and 3 bases from J, with 9 bases between. Per the germline V gene, CDR1 is ENHRY and CDR2 is SYGVKD. The CDR3 extends over 13 amino acids. CDR3 DNA sequence: TGTGCCATCAGTCGTGAGAGGACAGATACGCAGTATTTT. Translated, it gives CAISRERTDTQYF.

This CDR3 reads CASTKQVTSGNTIYF. CDR3 nucleotide sequence: TGTGCCAGCACAAAACAGGTGACCTCTGGAAACACCATATATTTT. The genes are TRBV12-3 or TRBV12-4 and TRBJ1-3; TRBD1 is a possible D gene (5 bases). CDR3 size: 15 residues. The V gene lost 7 bases and the J gene lost 0 bases, with 13 bases spanning the gap.

The table lists this clonotype with a count of one. The chain joins TRBV30 to TRBJ2-7; D gene unclear. The CDR3 consists of 15 residues. Trimming stripped 2 bases from V and 0 bases from J, with 14 bases between. Germline assignment: CDR1 GTSNPN and CDR2 SVGIG (reference sequence). Here the CDR3 reads CAWSRANKFSYEQYF. The CDR3 DNA follows: TGTGCCTGGAGTAGGGCCAATAAGTTCTCCTACGAGCAGTACTTC.

The CDR3 DNA reads TGCGCCAGCAGCCAAGATGGAATTGGTGAGCAGTTCTTC. The encoded protein is CASSQDGIGEQFF. This rearrangement joins TRBV4-3 to TRBJ2-1; D is unresolved. CDR1 and CDR2 (germline): LGHNA, YSLEER. V was cut by 0 bases and J by 9 bases, with 9 bases left in between. This CDR3 contains 13 residues.

This clonotype was counted only a few times. The CDR3 DNA follows: TGCAGCGTACTCGCAGGGGAAAACTATGGCTACACCTTC. It codes for CSVLAGENYGYTF. V usage is TRBV29-1 and J usage is TRBJ1-2; a possible D gene is TRBD1 (6 bases). Germline CDR1 and CDR2: SQVTM and ANQGSEA. CDR3 length: 13 amino acids. V lost 6 bases, J lost 2 bases, and 13 bases lay in between.

The table lists this clonotype with a few counts. This chain uses TRBV24-1 with TRBJ2-1, with 9 bases aligning to TRBD2. The CDR3 loop spans 19 amino acids. Unmatched junction bases numbered 14, after V lost 4 bases and J lost 2 bases. Germline V lookup: CDR1 KGHDR, CDR2 SFDVKD. CDR3 DNA: TGTGCCACCAGTGACTCTAGCGGGGACTGGCGACTAGCCTACAATGAGCAGTTCTTC. Amino acid sequence: CATSDSSGDWRLAYNEQFF.

The V gene is TRBV4-1, the J gene TRBJ2-3, with D perhaps TRBD1 or TRBD2 (5 bases each). The V end was cut by 2 bases, the J end by 7 bases, with 22 bases between. The CDR3 covers 17 residues. Germline values: CDR1 MGHRA, CDR2 YSYEKL. CDR3: CASSQPLRGPTTNTQYF. In DNA form, the CDR3 reads TGCGCCAGCAGCCAACCCCTGAGGGGTCCCACGACGAATACGCAGTATTTT.

At least ten counts were recorded for this clonotype. The chain joins TRBV24-1 to TRBJ1-3; D uncertain. Deletions cut 3 bases from V and 4 bases from J, with 6 bases between. Germline CDR1 and CDR2: KGHDR and SFDVKD. CDR3 length equals 13 residues. This chain's CDR3 is CATSDPGGNTIYF. The CDR3 region has the DNA TGTGCCACCAGTGATCCGGGCGGAAACACCATATATTTT.